This T cell receptor beta chain was identified during a study of blood T cell repertoires in COVID-19. Study summary: Collection of acute and convalescent COVID-19 samples took place in the United States, Italy and Spain.

V lost 1 base to trimming and J lost 2 bases, with 5 bases between them. Germline assignment: CDR1 SNHLY and CDR2 FYNNEI. The CDR3 has 13 residues. Original analysis: Cell counts per sample came from amplifying reference gene primers. The repertoire was sequenced with immunoSEQ multiplex PCR; TCRdb's copy has only in-frame clones and lacks some. V, J and clone size are taken as reported in that table, and D and trimming were inferred from the DNA itself. This table has 85,000 to 120,000 clones, roughly two thirds appearing once. Sequences were obtained from peripheral blood. This sequence originates from a human donor with acute or convalescent COVID-19. The donor label of this sample is uncertain. The chain links TRBV2 to TRBJ1-2; D ambiguous. The DNA of the CDR3 is TGTGCCAGCAGTGAAGGCAGAAACTATGGCTACACCTTC. Translation: CASSEGRNYGYTF.